The clone carrying this T cell receptor (beta chain) came up many times. Antigen unknown. RNA served as the template for amplifying TCR beta CDR3 regions. Second-round multiplex PCR came after first-round RT-PCR with HTBI primers. TCRdb ran MiXCR on the multiplex PCR reads and lists one entry per CDR3 protein. The repertoire includes hundreds of thousands of distinct CDR3 sequences, over 40% of them detected once, and 2.5% to 3.5% sits in the top ten. The sample belongs to a study of Graves' ophthalmopathy and Graves' hyperthyroidism. Study-wide findings and caveats: Among expanded thyroid clonotypes above 0.001 frequency, most also occurred in blood.

The sample taken for sequencing was peripheral blood. This receptor was obtained from an adult man with Graves' ophthalmopathy.

The CDR3 spells CAISEKRGTYEQYF. In DNA, the CDR3 is TGTGCCATCAGTGAAAAGCGGGGAACCTACGAGCAGTACTTC. V is TRBV10-3 and J is TRBJ2-7; 7 bases fit TRBD2. Germline V gene sequence: CDR1 ENHRY, CDR2 SYGVKD. The V and J ends lost 3 bases and 2 bases, in that order; junction bases with no gene match: 4. The CDR3 runs 14 residues.